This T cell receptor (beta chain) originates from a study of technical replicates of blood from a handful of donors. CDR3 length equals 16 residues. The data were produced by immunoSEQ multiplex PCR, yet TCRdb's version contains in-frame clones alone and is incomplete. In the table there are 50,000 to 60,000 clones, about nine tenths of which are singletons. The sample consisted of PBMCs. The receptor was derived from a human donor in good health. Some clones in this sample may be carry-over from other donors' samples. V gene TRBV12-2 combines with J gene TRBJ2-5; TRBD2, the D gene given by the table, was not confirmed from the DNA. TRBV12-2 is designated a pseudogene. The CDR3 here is CASRLVRRGGLETQYF. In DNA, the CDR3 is TGTGCAAGTCGCTTAGTACGGCGGGGGGGCCTAGAGACCCAGTACTTC.